These T cell receptor beta chains were read from a single sample in a study of T cell responses to AZD1222 COVID-19 vaccine. Clones were read by immunoSEQ multiplex PCR, and TCRdb kept only the in-frame ones, dropping some. The profile shows roughly 40,000 clones, 80% of them singletons. This sample comprised peripheral blood, obtained on day 0 of AZD1222 vaccination. The receptor source for this set is an adult in good health. The CDR3 runs from the conserved cysteine through the conserved F or W. The D gene is left open where the match is weak. Clone size is given for some rows only: seen once, a few or many times, or a class if the clone is expanded.

TRBJ2-5	TRBV5-4	-	-	TGTGCCAGCAGCTTGGAACTGACTCAAGAGACCCAGTACTTC	CASSLELTQETQYF
TRBJ1-1	TRBV7-3	-	TRBD1	TGTGCCAGCAGCTTGACAGGGGTGGGCACTGAAGCTTTCTTT	CASSLTGVGTEAFF
TRBJ1-5	TRBV5-5	-	-	TGTGCCAGCAGCGGGGACGGGGTGGGTCAGCCCCAGCATTTT	CASSGDGVGQPQHF
TRBJ1-2	TRBV5-4	-	-	TGTGCCAGCAGCTTCGCCTTTAGACGGAAATCCTATGGCTACACCTTC	CASSFAFRRKSYGYTF
TRBJ1-4	TRBV27	once	TRBD1	TGTGCCAGCAGTTTCACTTTAAACAGGGGTTCCCTTAATGAAAAACTGTTTTTT	CASSFTLNRGSLNEKLFF
TRBJ1-5	TRBV10-3	-	TRBD1	TGTGCCAGCAGACAGGGAGACAATAGCAATCAGCCCCAGCATTTT	CASRQGDNSNQPQHF
TRBJ1-1	TRBV5-1	once	-	TGCGCCAGCAGCAAAGATAACACTGAAGCTTTCTTT	CASSKDNTEAFF
TRBJ2-5	TRBV9	-	-	TGTGCCAGCAGCTCAGGGGCCCCCAGCGGCGGTGAGACCCAGTACTTC	CASSSGAPSGGETQYF
TRBJ1-4	TRBV27	-	-	TGTGCCACCCCGAAGGGGGGCGGGGGGAAGACTAATGAAAAACTGTTTTTT	CATPKGGGGKTNEKLFF
TRBJ1-1	TRBV4-2	few	-	TGTGCCAGCAGCCACTTGTCCCTGAACACTGAAGCTTTCTTT	CASSHLSLNTEAFF
TRBJ2-3	TRBV9	-	-	TGTGCCAGCCAAAGGTTAAGCGGCACAGATACGCAGTATTTT	CASQRLSGTDTQYF
TRBJ1-2	TRBV3-1/TRBV3-2	-	-	TGTGCCAGCAGCCAGCGAGGGGTCGGAGACTATGGCTACACCTTC	CASSQRGVGDYGYTF
TRBJ1-1	TRBV5-1	-	TRBD1	TGCGCCAGCAATCAGCATCTGGGACAGCCTAGTGAAGCTTTCTTT	CASNQHLGQPSEAFF
TRBJ1-5	TRBV6-5	medium-sized	-	TGTGCCAGCAGTTACGGCCCACCAGGGGCTTTTCAGCCCCAGCATTTT	CASSYGPPGAFQPQHF
TRBJ1-2	TRBV19	once	-	TGTGCCAGTAGTTCAAACAGGGTCGGTGGCTACACCTTC	CASSSNRVGGYTF
TRBJ2-3	TRBV7-2	few	-	TGTGCCAGCAGCCTACAAAGGACAGGCACAGATACGCAGTATTTT	CASSLQRTGTDTQYF
TRBJ1-2	TRBV28	once	-	TGTGCCAGCAGTTTATCGTCGGGGGCCCCACACTATGGCTACACCTTC	CASSLSSGAPHYGYTF
TRBJ1-5	TRBV10-2	-	-	TGCGCCAGCAGTTTGGGTTTGGGACAGCCCCAGCATTTT	CASSLGLGQPQHF
TRBJ1-3	TRBV11-3	-	TRBD1	TGTGCCAGCAGCTACCAGGGGGACCACCGCTCTGGAAACACCATATATTTT	CASSYQGDHRSGNTIYF
TRBJ1-5	TRBV19	once	TRBD1	TGTGCCAGTAGGTACAGGGGGTTAGGCAATCAGCCCCAGCATTTT	CASRYRGLGNQPQHF
TRBJ1-2	TRBV18	few	TRBD1	TGTGCCAGCTCACCCGGGGGACAGCTGAACTATGGCTACACCTTC	CASSPGGQLNYGYTF
TRBJ2-2	TRBV27	-	-	TGTGCCAGTAGCGCGGGCGGGGAGCTGTTTTTT	CASSAGGELFF
TRBJ2-5	TRBV6-5	-	-	TGTGCCAGCAGTTACTCGACGGGACGGCGCGAGACCCAGTACTTC	CASSYSTGRRETQYF
TRBJ2-1	TRBV6-6	-	TRBD1	TGTGCCACCGGGACAGGGACTTACAATGAGCAGTTCTTC	CATGTGTYNEQFF
TRBJ1-5	TRBV12-5	-	TRBD1	TGTGCTAGTGGTTTTACCCCGGACAGGGAATCACGGCCCCAGCATTTT	CASGFTPDRESRPQHF
TRBJ2-3	TRBV27	-	-	TGTGCCAGCAGTTTATTAGAAACGCAGTATTTT	CASSLLETQYF
TRBJ1-2	TRBV20-1	-	-	TGCAGTGCTAGTGTTCGAGGCTACGGTAGCTACACCTTC	CSASVRGYGSYTF
TRBJ2-6	TRBV11-3	once	-	TGTGCCAGCAGCTTCTCAAACTCTGGGGCCAACGTCCTGACTTTC	CASSFSNSGANVLTF
TRBJ1-1	TRBV11-1	-	-	TGTGCCAGCAGCCCTGGGGGGTCCATAACCAAGGCTTTCTTT	CASSPGGSITKAFF
TRBJ2-2	TRBV7-2	-	-	TGTGCCAGCAGCTTCTCGATGGCGGTCTCCGGGGAGCTGTTTTTT	CASSFSMAVSGELFF
TRBJ2-2	TRBV2	-	-	TGTGCCAGCTACAGGGAGTGGACCGGGGAGCTGTTTTTT	CASYREWTGELFF
TRBJ1-3	TRBV5-6	-	-	TGTGCCAGCAGCTATAGGGGGGAAGGAAACACCATATATTTT	CASSYRGEGNTIYF
TRBJ1-5	TRBV28	-	-	TGTGCCGGGGGCAGTTTCGGGTACGACGCGAGGGGTATATTGAGCAATCAGCCCCAGCATTTT	CAGGSFGYDARGILSNQPQHF
TRBJ1-3	TRBV18	once	-	TGTGCCAGCTCACCGGGATCCGGGCGGGCCGACACCATATATTTT	CASSPGSGRADTIYF
TRBJ1-3	TRBV4-3	-	TRBD1	TGCGCCAGCAGCCGGTCGACAGGGGGCGGCTTTGGAAACACCATATATTTT	CASSRSTGGGFGNTIYF
TRBJ1-1	TRBV7-2	-	-	TGTGCCAGCAGCTTAACCCTCTCGGACTGGGGCACTGAAGCTTTCTTT	CASSLTLSDWGTEAFF
TRBJ1-1	TRBV5-3	-	-	TGTGCCAGAAGCCCTAACACTGAAGCTTTCTTT	CARSPNTEAFF
TRBJ1-2	TRBV19	-	-	TGTGCCAGTAACCCCCCGGGGAATGTTCAGGGCTACACCTTC	CASNPPGNVQGYTF
TRBJ2-7	TRBV3-1/TRBV3-2	-	-	TGTGCCAGCAGCCTGGACGCCTACGAGCAGTACTTC	CASSLDAYEQYF
TRBJ1-1	TRBV29-1	-	-	TGCAGCGTTGTGGGCCCGGGGGGAAACACTGAAGCTTTCTTT	CSVVGPGGNTEAFF
TRBJ1-1	TRBV7-3	-	-	TGTGCCAGCAGCTTTCACGTGGACAGTGAAGCTTTCTTT	CASSFHVDSEAFF
TRBJ1-1	TRBV28	-	-	TGTGCCAGCAGTTTTTTCCAGAACACTGAAGCTTTCTTT	CASSFFQNTEAFF
TRBJ1-6	TRBV11-3	-	-	TGTGCCAGCAGCTCTACCACCGCGGTATCACCCCTCCACTTT	CASSSTTAVSPLHF
TRBJ1-1	TRBV5-6	-	-	TGTGCCAGCAGCTTGGGGAAGGACACTGAAGCTTTCTTT	CASSLGKDTEAFF
TRBJ2-5	TRBV28	-	TRBD1	TGTGCCAGCAGGACGGGACAGGGCTTGGAGACCCAGTACTTC	CASRTGQGLETQYF
TRBJ1-2	TRBV10-3	-	TRBD1	TGTGCCATCAGCCTCGGACAGGGCGATGGCTACACCTTC	CAISLGQGDGYTF
TRBJ1-1	TRBV9	-	-	TGTGCCAGCAGCGTAGATTTCCCGAACACTGAAGCTTTCTTT	CASSVDFPNTEAFF
TRBJ1-2	TRBV5-4	-	-	TGTGCCAGCAGCCGGGGGGACGCCGGGGCGACGCATGGCTACACCTTC	CASSRGDAGATHGYTF
TRBJ1-2	TRBV7-2	-	-	TGTGCCAGCAGCTTAGAGGTCGGCTTCGACTATGGCTACACCTTC	CASSLEVGFDYGYTF
TRBJ1-1	TRBV19	-	-	TGTGCCAGTAAGGATAGGGTATTAGATTCTCGAGCTTTCTTT	CASKDRVLDSRAFF
TRBJ2-6	TRBV6-6	-	-	TGTGCCAGCAGCCCGACCCCTGAGGGGGCCAACGTCCTGACTTTC	CASSPTPEGANVLTF
TRBJ1-4	TRBV4-3	-	-	TGCGCCAGCAGCCAAGATTCTAGGGCCCTGGGGGAAAAACTGTTTTTT	CASSQDSRALGEKLFF
TRBJ1-1	TRBV20-1	-	TRBD1	TGCAGTGCTTTGAGACAGGGTGAAGCTTTCTTT	CSALRQGEAFF
TRBJ2-7	TRBV5-6	-	-	TGTGCCAGCAGCTTGGCCTCAGCTTTTGGCGAGCAGTACTTC	CASSLASAFGEQYF
TRBJ1-4	TRBV2	-	-	TGTGCCAGCAGCGAGGGGGGAGTTAATGAAAAACTGTTTTTT	CASSEGGVNEKLFF